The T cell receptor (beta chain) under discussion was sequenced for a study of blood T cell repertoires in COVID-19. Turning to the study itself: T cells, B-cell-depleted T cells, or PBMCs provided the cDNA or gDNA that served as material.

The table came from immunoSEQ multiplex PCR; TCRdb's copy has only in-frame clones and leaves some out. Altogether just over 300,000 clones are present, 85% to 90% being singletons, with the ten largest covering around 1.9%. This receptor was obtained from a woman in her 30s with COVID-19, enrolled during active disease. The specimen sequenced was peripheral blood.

The CDR3 spells CASSASGILYGYTF. The CDR3 DNA follows: TGTGCCAGCAGCGCATCAGGGATCCTCTATGGCTACACCTTC. The chain links TRBV11-3 to TRBJ1-2; D possibly corresponds to TRBD1 (5 bases). Germline-derived CDR1 and CDR2 are SGHNT and YENEEA. The CDR3 is 14 amino acids. V gave up 5 bases and J gave up 4 bases, with 14 bases separating them.